One and the same sample provided the 20 T cell receptor beta chains below, sequenced in a study of blood T cells in healthy people across ages (dated by TCRdb to the mid-2010s). The library was generated by 5' RACE. Instrument used: Illumina HiSeq 2500. A second about 7 to 12 cycle PCR used a sample-barcoded 5' primer and a J-beta primer mix. The public reads were run again by TCRdb, first through fastp at Q25 and then through MiXCR, and only productive beta chains were kept. CDR3 protein duplicates are merged, each entry listing the most common genes and DNA. This sample comprises some 1.4 million distinct CDR3 sequences, 35% to 45% of them detected only once. The ten top clones hold 7% to 9.5% of the sample. Sequences were obtained from blood. The receptor set was obtained from a young woman in good health.

The rearrangement joins TRBV9 to TRBJ1-2, with no clear D. Per germline, CDR1 SGDLS and CDR2 YYNGEE. V was shortened by 4 bases and J by 2 bases, with 15 bases between the two germline ends. The CDR3 totals 15 residues. CDR3 amino acids: CASSPSQGGNYGYTF. The CDR3 bases are TGTGCCAGCAGCCCGAGCCAAGGAGGGAACTATGGCTACACCTTC.

This clonotype was counted a few times. V gene TRBV20-1 combines with J gene TRBJ2-1, with D perhaps TRBD1 or TRBD2 (5 bases each). Germline CDR1 is DFQATT and CDR2 is SNEGSKA (reference sequence). V lost 3 bases and J 3 bases, leaving 12 bases between the germline ends. This CDR3 region has 14 residues. As DNA, the CDR3 is TGCAGTGCTAGGGGGGACGGTCACTACAATGAGCAGTTCTTC. The encoded protein is CSARGDGHYNEQFF.

This clonotype appeared a single time. The V call is TRBV30, the J call TRBJ2-1, with D possibly TRBD1 on 6 matching bases. The V and J ends lost 7 bases and 0 bases respectively, with 10 bases between them. Germline CDR1 is GTSNPN and CDR2 is SVGIG (reference sequence). The length of the CDR3 is 13 residues. The CDR3 loop reads CAFRQDSYNEQFF. In nucleotides, the CDR3 is TGTGCCTTCCGACAGGACTCCTACAATGAGCAGTTCTTC.

The chain carries TRBV7-9 and TRBJ2-1, with D possibly being TRBD2 (5 bases). The V end was cut by 4 bases, the J end by 3 bases, with 13 bases between. CDR1 and CDR2 from the germline V gene are SEHNR and FQNEAQ (reference sequence). CDR3 length equals 15 residues. In DNA, the CDR3 is TGTGCCAGCAGCTCCGGACCTGCGGGCTACAATGAGCAGTTCTTC. It yields the protein CASSSGPAGYNEQFF. Full variable domain (outside the CDR3, taken from reference TRBV7-9 and TRBJ2-1): DTGVSQNPRHKITKRGQNVTFRCDPISEHNRLYWYRQTLGQGPEFLTYFQNEAQLEKSRLLSDRFSAERPKGSFSTLEIQRTEQGDSAMYLCASSSGPAGYNEQFFGPGTRLTVL.

This clonotype has ten or more counts. The V call is TRBV27, the J call TRBJ1-4, with 9 bases matching TRBD1. Germline CDR1 is MNHEY and CDR2 is SMNVEV (reference sequence). The CDR3 has 14 amino acids. With V trimmed by 2 bases and J by 7 bases, 2 bases remained unmatched. This CDR3 reads CASSLGQGSEKLFF. The CDR3 bases are TGTGCCAGCAGTTTAGGACAGGGGAGTGAAAAACTGTTTTTT.

This clonotype was observed a handful of times. The V call is TRBV4-1, the J call TRBJ2-7; D possibly uses TRBD1 or TRBD2 (6 bases each). The CDR3 is 14 residues long. V shed 3 bases and J shed 2 bases, with 11 bases lying between them. CDR1 and CDR2 from the germline V gene are MGHRA and YSYEKL. CDR3 in DNA: TGCGCCAGCAGCCATGCAGGGGAGGCCTACGAGCAGTACTTC. Encoded protein: CASSHAGEAYEQYF.

The J gene is TRBJ2-2, the V gene TRBV2; D may be TRBD2 (5 bases). V was cut by 2 bases and J by 5 bases, with 12 bases left in between. This CDR3 comprises 15 residues. CDR1 SNHLY and CDR2 FYNNEI come from the germline V gene. CDR3 protein: CASSENRGGTGELFF. CDR3 nucleotide sequence: TGTGCCAGCAGTGAAAACCGAGGCGGGACCGGGGAGCTGTTTTTT.

The chain joins TRBV20-1 to TRBJ1-2; D unresolved. The germline V and J ends were trimmed by 3 bases and 3 bases, with 8 bases remaining between them. In germline, CDR1 is DFQATT, CDR2 SNEGSKA (reference sequence). This CDR3 has 12 residues. The CDR3 loop reads CSARRIDYGYTF. The DNA of the CDR3 is TGCAGTGCTAGGAGGATAGACTATGGCTACACCTTC.

This chain uses TRBV25-1 with TRBJ1-2, with 9 bases aligning to TRBD1. J gave up 4 bases and V 1 base, and 7 bases lay outside the gene matches. The CDR3 has 16 residues. The germline gives CDR1 MGHDK, CDR2 SYGVNS. The DNA of the CDR3 is TGTGCCAGCAGTGAATTCGGGACAGGGTACCCCTATGGCTACACCTTC. As protein: CASSEFGTGYPYGYTF.

The V call is TRBV27, the J call TRBJ2-1; no reliable D call. CDR3 length equals 15 residues. Between the trimmed V and J ends, which lost 0 bases and 5 bases, there was a span of 11 bases. Germline CDR1 MNHEY, CDR2 SMNVEV (reference sequence). The CDR3 DNA follows: TGTGCCAGCAGTTTATCGGGAAGCCTTAACAATGAGCAGTTCTTC. Translation: CASSLSGSLNNEQFF.

V gene TRBV10-2 combines with J gene TRBJ2-5; D is unclear. Trimming removed 11 bases from V and 4 bases from J, with 5 bases in between. This CDR3 has 9 amino acids. Germline CDR1 is WSHSY and CDR2 is SAAADI. The CDR3 coding sequence is TGCGCCGCAGGAGAGACCCAGTACTTC. Amino acids: CAAGETQYF.

The chain links TRBV20-1 to TRBJ1-6, with TRBD1 as a possible D gene (5 bases). V was clipped by 0 bases and J by 9 bases, with 24 bases between them. This CDR3 is 18 amino acids long. Germline CDR1 and CDR2: DFQATT and SNEGSKA (reference sequence). In nucleotides, the CDR3 is TGCAGTGCTAGAGATGAATCGGCAGGGCGGGTTCCGAGTTCACCCCTCCACTTT. This encodes CSARDESAGRVPSSPLHF.

Note on this clonotype: Germline and junction disagree at one end, which may indicate a read error. The chain links TRBV10-3 to TRBJ2-1, with 7 bases fitting TRBD2. Germline V gives CDR1 ENHRY, CDR2 SYGVKD. This CDR3 comprises 19 residues. In DNA, the CDR3 is TGTGCCATCAGAGAGTCCTACCACCCGGGACTACCAGGGTACAATGAGCAGTTCTTC. This sequence encodes CAIRESYHPGLPGYNEQFF.

V is TRBV5-1 and J is TRBJ1-4; tentatively, D is TRBD1 (5 bases). V was trimmed by 6 bases and J by 5 bases, leaving 20 bases between them. The germline V gene has CDR1 SGHRS and CDR2 YFSETQ. The CDR3 spans 16 residues. The CDR3 protein is CASTARPTARNEKLFF. In nucleotides, the CDR3 is TGCGCCAGCACCGCACGACCGACAGCTAGAAATGAAAAACTGTTTTTT.

J is TRBJ1-1 and V is TRBV28; a weak D match, TRBD1 (5 bases). Germline CDR1 reads MDHEN; CDR2 reads SYDVKM. Trimming left V 5 bases short and J 1 base short, with 14 bases between. This CDR3 comprises 15 residues. Here the CDR3 DNA reads TGTGCCAGCAGTCTCCCGGGACTCTCGAACACTGAAGCTTTCTTT. It specifies CASSLPGLSNTEAFF.

The chain combines TRBV7-6 with TRBJ1-1; D remains ambiguous. V was clipped by 0 bases and J by 5 bases, with 13 bases between them. The CDR3 is 15 amino acids. Germline CDR1 reads SGHVS; CDR2 reads FNYEAQ. The CDR3 nucleotides read TGTGCCAGCAGCTTAGCGCAAGACGGCAGGACTGAAGCTTTCTTT. Amino acids: CASSLAQDGRTEAFF. The full variable domain, in which reference TRBV7-6 and TRBJ1-1 provide the parts outside the CDR3, is GAGVSQSPRYKVTKRGQDVALRCDPISGHVSLYWYRQALGQGPEFLTYFNYEAQQDKSGLPNDRFSAERPEGSISTLTIQRTEQRDSAMYRCASSLAQDGRTEAFFGQGTRLTVV.

Concerning this clonotype: Given a much more abundant clone one base away, this may be a read error. The genes are TRBV9 and TRBJ1-6, with a weak D call TRBD1 (5 bases). Germline V gene data show CDR1 as SGDLS and CDR2 as YYNGEE. Trimming removed 0 bases at V and 11 bases at J, with 18 bases between. The CDR3 sequence is 16 residues long. The CDR3 sequence is CASSVDQGLGIAPLHF. CDR3 nucleotide sequence: TGTGCCAGCAGCGTAGACCAGGGCTTGGGAATTGCACCCCTCCACTTT.

In its sample, this clonotype was seen a few times. The chain employs TRBV20-1 and TRBJ2-7; 10 bases map to TRBD1. Germline loops: CDR1 DFQATT, CDR2 SNEGSKA (reference sequence). With 6 bases clipped from V and 0 bases from J, the junction kept 5 bases outside the gene matches. CDR3 length: 14 amino acids. CDR3 amino acids: CSAQGTGASYEQYF. CDR3 sequence (DNA): TGCAGTGCCCAAGGGACAGGGGCCTCCTACGAGCAGTACTTC.

The V call is TRBV6-1, the J call TRBJ2-7; unclear D gene. Germline CDR1 MNHNS, CDR2 SASEGT. The CDR3 is 13 amino acids. Trimming cost V 2 bases and J 1 base, with 6 bases left between them. CDR3 nucleotide sequence: TGTGCCAGCAGTGAACTAGAGTCCTACGAGCAGTACTTC. Encoded protein: CASSELESYEQYF.

The chain combines TRBV5-6 with TRBJ2-1; D not certain. Germline-derived CDR1 and CDR2 are SGHDT and YYEEEE. The V end lost 1 base, the J end lost 10 bases, and 9 bases lay between the germline ends. This CDR3 spans 12 amino acids. The CDR3 is CASSLLSAEQFF. The DNA for the CDR3 is TGTGCCAGCAGCTTGTTATCGGCGGAGCAGTTCTTC.